This T cell receptor beta chain stems from a study of T-cell memory formation after mild COVID-19. Study-wide results and limits: Pre-infection memory contained some responding clones, which suggested that cross-reactive memory had joined.

TCR alpha and TCR beta cDNA libraries carrying sample barcodes and UMIs came from 5'RACE with constant-segment primers. From the 5' RACE reads, TCRdb called clonotypes with MiXCR, one entry per CDR3 protein. Of roughly 400,000 distinct CDR3 sequences in the sample, 18% were seen once. As concerns this clonotype: The antigen is not known.

The CDR3 runs 17 residues. Germline-derived CDR1 and CDR2 are MDHEN and SYDVKM. After removal of 4 bases from V and 4 bases from J, the junction contained 10 bases not matched to a gene. The sequenced sample consisted of PBMCs or a T cell subset sorted from them (not recorded which). V is TRBV28 and J is TRBJ1-6; 7 nucleotides match TRBD1. The origin of this receptor is a man aged 18 to 29 who had mild COVID-19 (a few samples of this study predate the infection). Cell type and time point are not known. The CDR3 DNA reads as TGTGCCAGCAGTTACCCCCAGCGGACAGGTTATAATTCACCCCTCCACTTT. This encodes CASSYPQRTGYNSPLHF.